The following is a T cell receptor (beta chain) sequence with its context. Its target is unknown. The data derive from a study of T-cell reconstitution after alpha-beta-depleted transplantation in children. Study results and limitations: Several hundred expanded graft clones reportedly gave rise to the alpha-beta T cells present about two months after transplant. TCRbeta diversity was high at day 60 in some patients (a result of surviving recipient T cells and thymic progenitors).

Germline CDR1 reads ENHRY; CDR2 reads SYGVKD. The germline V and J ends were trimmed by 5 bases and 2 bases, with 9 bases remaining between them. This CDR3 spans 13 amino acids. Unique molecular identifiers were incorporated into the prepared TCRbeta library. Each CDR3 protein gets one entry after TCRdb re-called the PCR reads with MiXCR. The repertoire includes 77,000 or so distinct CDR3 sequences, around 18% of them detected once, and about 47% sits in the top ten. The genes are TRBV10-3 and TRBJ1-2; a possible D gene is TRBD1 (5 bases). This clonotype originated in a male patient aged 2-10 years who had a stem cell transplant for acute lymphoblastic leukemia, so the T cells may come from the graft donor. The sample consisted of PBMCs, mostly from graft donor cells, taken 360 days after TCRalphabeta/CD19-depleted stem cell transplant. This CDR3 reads CAISRDGNYGYTF. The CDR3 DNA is TGTGCCATCAGTAGGGACGGGAACTATGGCTACACCTTC.